This T cell receptor beta chain emerged from a study of blood T cell repertoires in COVID-19. CDR3 length equals 16 residues. Per germline, CDR1 SGDLS and CDR2 YYNGEE. The V gene end was trimmed by 4 bases and the J gene end by 4 bases; junction bases not matched to a gene: 6. This clone occurred once. Clones were sequenced by immunoSEQ multiplex PCR, and TCRdb holds only the in-frame ones, with some missing. The sample lists some 240,000 clones, around 80% occurring once. Sequenced: peripheral blood. The rearrangement uses TRBV9 and TRBJ2-1, with TRBD2 matching over 12 bases. The TCR was taken from a woman in her 40s who had recovered from COVID-19. The CDR3 sequence is CASSLRLAGVYNEQFF. DNA for the CDR3: TGTGCCAGCAGCCTACGACTAGCGGGGGTTTACAATGAGCAGTTCTTC. Together with reference TRBV9 and TRBJ2-1, the CDR3 gives the full variable domain: DSGVTQTPKHLITATGQRVTLRCSPRSGDLSVYWYQQSLDQGLQFLIQYYNGEERAKGNILERFSAQQFPDLHSELNLSSLELGDSALYFCASSLRLAGVYNEQFFGPGTRLTVL.